This TCR beta chain was sequenced during a study of shared clonotypes between healthy human individuals. As regards this clone: With a far larger clone one base away, a read error is the likely cause. Other DNA sequences in this specimen translate into the identical CDR3.

Approximately 30,000 T cell genomes, or approximately 280 ng DNA, went into unsorted PBMC replicate PCRs. DNA from unsorted PBMC was sequenced on ten immunoSEQ deep assay plates. The repertoire was sequenced with immunoSEQ multiplex PCR; TCRdb's copy has only in-frame clones and lacks some. This table has about 490,000 clones, around 80% appearing once. The germline CDR1 and CDR2 sequences are SNHLY and FYNNEI. The CDR3 contains 12 residues. The source is a middle-aged woman in good health. Some clones in this sample may be carry-over from other donors' samples. This rearrangement joins TRBV2 to TRBJ1-1; TRBD1 is a possible D gene (5 bases). The sequenced material came from PBMCs. CDR3 region: CASSLQGTEAFF. The CDR3 DNA sequence: TGTGCCAGCAGTTTGCAGGGCACCGAAGCTTTCTTC.